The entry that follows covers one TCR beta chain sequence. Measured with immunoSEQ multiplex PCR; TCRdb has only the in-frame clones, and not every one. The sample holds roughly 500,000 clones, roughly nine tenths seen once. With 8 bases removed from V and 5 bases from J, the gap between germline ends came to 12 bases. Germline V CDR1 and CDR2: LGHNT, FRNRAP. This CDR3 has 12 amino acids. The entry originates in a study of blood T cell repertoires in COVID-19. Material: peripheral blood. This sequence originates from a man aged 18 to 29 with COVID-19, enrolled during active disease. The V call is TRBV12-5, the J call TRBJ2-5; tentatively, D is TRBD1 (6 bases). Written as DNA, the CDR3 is TGTGCTAGTCAGGGGATTTCGGAGACCCAGTACTTC. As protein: CASQGISETQYF.